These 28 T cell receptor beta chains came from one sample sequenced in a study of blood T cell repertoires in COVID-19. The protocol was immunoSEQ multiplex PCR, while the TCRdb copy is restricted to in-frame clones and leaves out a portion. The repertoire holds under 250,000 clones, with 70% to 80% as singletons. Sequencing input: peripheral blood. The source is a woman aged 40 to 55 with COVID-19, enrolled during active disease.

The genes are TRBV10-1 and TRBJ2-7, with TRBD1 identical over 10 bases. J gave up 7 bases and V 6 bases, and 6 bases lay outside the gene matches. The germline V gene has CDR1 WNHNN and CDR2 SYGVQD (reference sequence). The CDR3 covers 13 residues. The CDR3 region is CASSRDRGYEQYF. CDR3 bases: TGCGCCAGCAGCCGGGACAGGGGATATGAGCAGTACTTC.

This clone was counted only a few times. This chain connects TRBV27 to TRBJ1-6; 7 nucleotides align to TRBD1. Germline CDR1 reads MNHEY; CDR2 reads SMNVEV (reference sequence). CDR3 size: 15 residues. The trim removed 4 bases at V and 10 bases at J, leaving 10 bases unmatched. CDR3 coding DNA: TGTGCCAGCAGTTCTACAGGGGCAGGAAGGTCACCCCTCCACTTT. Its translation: CASSSTGAGRSPLHF.

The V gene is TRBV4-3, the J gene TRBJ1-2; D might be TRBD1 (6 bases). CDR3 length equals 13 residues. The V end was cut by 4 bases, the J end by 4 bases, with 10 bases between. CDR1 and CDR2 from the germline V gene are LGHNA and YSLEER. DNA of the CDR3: TGCGCCAGCAGCCTACAGGGAATCTATGGCTACACCTTC. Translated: CASSLQGIYGYTF.

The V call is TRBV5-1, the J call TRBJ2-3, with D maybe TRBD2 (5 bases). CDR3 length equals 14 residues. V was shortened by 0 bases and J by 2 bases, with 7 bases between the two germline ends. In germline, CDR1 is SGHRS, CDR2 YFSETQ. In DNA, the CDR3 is TGCGCCAGCAGCTTGGGGACTTCCACAGATACGCAGTATTTT. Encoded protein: CASSLGTSTDTQYF.

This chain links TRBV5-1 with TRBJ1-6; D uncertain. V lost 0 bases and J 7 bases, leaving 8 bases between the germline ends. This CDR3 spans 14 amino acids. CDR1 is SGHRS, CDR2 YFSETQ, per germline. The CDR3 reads CASSLVPENSPLHF. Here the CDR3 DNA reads TGCGCCAGCAGCTTGGTCCCCGAGAATTCACCCCTCCACTTT.

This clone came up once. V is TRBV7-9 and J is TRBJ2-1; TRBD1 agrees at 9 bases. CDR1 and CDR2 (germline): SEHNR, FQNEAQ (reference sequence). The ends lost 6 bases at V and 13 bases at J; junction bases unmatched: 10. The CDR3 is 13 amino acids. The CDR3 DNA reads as TGTGCCAGCAGACCTCGGGACAGGGAAACTCAGTTCTTC. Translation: CASRPRDRETQFF.

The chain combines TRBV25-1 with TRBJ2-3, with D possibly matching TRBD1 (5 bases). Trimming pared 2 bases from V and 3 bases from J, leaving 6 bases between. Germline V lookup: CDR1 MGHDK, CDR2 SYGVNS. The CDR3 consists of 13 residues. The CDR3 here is CASSETGTDTQYF. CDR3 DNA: TGTGCCAGCAGTGAAACAGGAACAGATACGCAGTATTTT.

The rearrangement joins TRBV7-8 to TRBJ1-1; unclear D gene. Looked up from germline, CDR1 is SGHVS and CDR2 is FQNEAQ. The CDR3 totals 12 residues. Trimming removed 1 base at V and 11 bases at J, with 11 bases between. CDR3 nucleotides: TGTGCCAGCAGCTTAGAGAAGACTGGGGCTTTCTTT. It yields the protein CASSLEKTGAFF.

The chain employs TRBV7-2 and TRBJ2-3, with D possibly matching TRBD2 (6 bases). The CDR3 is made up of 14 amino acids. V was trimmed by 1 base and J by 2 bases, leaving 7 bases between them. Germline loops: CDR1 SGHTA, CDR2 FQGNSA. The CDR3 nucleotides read TGTGCCAGCAGCTTAGGGGACTTCACAGATACGCAGTATTTT. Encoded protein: CASSLGDFTDTQYF.

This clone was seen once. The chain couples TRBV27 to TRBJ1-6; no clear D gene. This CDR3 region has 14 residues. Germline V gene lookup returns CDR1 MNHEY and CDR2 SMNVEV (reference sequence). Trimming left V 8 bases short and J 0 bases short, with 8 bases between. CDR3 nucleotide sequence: TGTGCCAGCGCCGGGATCTCCTATAATTCACCCCTCCACTTT. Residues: CASAGISYNSPLHF.

This chain's CDR3 is CASSLTGNFPYSNQPQHF. CDR3 coding DNA: TGTGCCAGCAGTTTAACTGGTAACTTCCCCTATAGCAATCAGCCCCAGCATTTT. This chain connects TRBV27 to TRBJ1-5, with D hard to call. The ends were cut back, 2 bases at V and 0 bases at J, with 17 bases in the middle. The CDR3 extends over 18 amino acids. Germline assignment: CDR1 MNHEY and CDR2 SMNVEV (reference sequence).

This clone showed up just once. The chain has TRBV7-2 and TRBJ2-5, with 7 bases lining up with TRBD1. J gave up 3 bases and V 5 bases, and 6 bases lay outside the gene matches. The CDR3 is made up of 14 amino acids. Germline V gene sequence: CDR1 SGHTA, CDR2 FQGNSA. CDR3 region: CASSPPTGKETQYF. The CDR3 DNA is TGTGCCAGCAGCCCCCCGACAGGGAAAGAGACCCAGTACTTC. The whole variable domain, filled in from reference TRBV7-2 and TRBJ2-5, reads GAGVSQSPSNKVTEKGKDVELRCDPISGHTALYWYRQSLGQGLEFLIYFQGNSAPDKSGLPSDRFSAERTGGSVSTLTIQRTQQEDSAVYLCASSPPTGKETQYFGPGTRLLVL.

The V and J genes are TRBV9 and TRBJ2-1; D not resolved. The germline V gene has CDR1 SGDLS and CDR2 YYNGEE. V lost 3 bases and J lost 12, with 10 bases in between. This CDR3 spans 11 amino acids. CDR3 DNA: TGTGCCAGCAGCGGGTCTATTGGGCAGTTCTTC. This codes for CASSGSIGQFF.

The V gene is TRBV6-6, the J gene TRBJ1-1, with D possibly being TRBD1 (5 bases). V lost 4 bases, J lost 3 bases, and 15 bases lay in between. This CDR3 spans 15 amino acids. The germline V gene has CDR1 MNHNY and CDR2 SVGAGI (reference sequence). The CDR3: CASSSRVGGDTEAFF. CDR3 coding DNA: TGTGCCAGCAGTTCCAGGGTTGGGGGGGACACTGAAGCTTTCTTT.

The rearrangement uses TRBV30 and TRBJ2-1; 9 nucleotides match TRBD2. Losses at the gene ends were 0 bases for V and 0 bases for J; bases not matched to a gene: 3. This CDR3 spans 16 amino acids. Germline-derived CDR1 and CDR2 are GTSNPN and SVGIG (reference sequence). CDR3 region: CAWSVAGGASYNEQFF. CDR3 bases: TGTGCCTGGAGTGTGGCGGGAGGGGCCTCCTACAATGAGCAGTTCTTC.

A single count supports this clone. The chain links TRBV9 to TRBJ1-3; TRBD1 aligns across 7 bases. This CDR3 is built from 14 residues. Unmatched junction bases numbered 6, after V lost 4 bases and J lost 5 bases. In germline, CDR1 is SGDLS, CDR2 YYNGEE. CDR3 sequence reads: CASSPGTERNTIYF. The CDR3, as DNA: TGTGCCAGCAGCCCGGGGACAGAAAGAAACACCATATATTTT.

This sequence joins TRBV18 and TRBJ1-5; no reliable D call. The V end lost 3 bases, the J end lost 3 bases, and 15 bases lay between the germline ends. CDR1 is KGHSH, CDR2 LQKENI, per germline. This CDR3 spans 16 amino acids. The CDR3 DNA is TGTGCCAGCTCACCTGGTCGAGAGCGGATCAATCAGCCCCAGCATTTT. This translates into CASSPGRERINQPQHF.

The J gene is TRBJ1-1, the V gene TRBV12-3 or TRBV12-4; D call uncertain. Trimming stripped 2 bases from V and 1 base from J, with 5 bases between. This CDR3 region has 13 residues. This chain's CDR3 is CASSLSQNTEAFF. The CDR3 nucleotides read TGTGCCAGCAGTTTATCACAGAACACTGAAGCTTTCTTT.

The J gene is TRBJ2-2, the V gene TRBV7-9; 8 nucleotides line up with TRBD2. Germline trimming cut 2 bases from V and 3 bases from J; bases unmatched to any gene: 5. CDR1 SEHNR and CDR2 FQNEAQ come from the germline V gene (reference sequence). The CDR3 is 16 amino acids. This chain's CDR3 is CASSLTAGVDTGELFF. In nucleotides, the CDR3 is TGTGCCAGCAGCTTAACAGCGGGGGTCGACACCGGGGAGCTGTTTTTT.

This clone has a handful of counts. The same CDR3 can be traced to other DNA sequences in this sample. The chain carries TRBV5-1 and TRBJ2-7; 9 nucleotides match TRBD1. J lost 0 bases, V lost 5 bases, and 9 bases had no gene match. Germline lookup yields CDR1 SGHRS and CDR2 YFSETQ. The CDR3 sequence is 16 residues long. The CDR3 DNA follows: TGCGCCAGCAGTCCCGGCCCGGGACAGGGCTCCTACGAGCAGTACTTC. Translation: CASSPGPGQGSYEQYF.

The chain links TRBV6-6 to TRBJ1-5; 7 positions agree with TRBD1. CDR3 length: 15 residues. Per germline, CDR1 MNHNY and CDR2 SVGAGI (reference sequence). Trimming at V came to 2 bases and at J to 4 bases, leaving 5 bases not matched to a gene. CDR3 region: CASSYGGQPNQPQHF. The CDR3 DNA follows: TGTGCCAGCAGTTACGGGGGACAGCCGAATCAGCCCCAGCATTTT.

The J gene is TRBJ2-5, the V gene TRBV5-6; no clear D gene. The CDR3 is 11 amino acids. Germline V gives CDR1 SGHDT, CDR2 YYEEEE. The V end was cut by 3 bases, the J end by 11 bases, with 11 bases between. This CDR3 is CASSSGPRQYF. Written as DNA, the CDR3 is TGTGCCAGCAGCTCTGGGCCGAGACAGTACTTC.

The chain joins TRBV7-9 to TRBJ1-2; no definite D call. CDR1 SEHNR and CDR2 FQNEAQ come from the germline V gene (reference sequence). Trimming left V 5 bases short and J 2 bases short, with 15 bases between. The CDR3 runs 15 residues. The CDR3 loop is CASSPASRLNYGYTF. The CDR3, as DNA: TGTGCCAGCAGCCCCGCAAGCCGATTAAACTATGGCTACACCTTC.

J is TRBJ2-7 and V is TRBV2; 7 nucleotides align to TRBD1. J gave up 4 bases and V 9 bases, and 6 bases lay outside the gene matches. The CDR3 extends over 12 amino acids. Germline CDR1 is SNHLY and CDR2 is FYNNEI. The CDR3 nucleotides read TGTGCCAGGGGGACAGATACTTACGAGCAGTACTTC. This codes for CARGTDTYEQYF. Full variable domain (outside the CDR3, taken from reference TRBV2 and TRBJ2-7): EPEVTQTPSHQVTQMGQEVILRCVPISNHLYFYWYRQILGQKVEFLVSFYNNEISEKSEIFDDQFSVERPDGSNFTLKIRSTKLEDSAMYFCARGTDTYEQYFGPGTRLTVT.

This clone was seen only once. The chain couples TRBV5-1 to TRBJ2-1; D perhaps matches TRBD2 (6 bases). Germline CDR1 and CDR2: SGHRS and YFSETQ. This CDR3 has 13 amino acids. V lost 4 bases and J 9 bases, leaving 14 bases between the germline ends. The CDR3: CASSPTSDSEQFF. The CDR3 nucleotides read TGCGCCAGCAGCCCGACTAGTGATAGTGAGCAGTTCTTC.

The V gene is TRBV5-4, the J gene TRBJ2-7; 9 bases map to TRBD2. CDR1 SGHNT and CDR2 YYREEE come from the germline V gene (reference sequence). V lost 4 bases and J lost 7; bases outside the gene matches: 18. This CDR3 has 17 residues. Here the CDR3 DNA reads TGTGCCAGCAGCCCGAGCCCCGGGACTAGCTTCCCTTGGGAGCAGTACTTC. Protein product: CASSPSPGTSFPWEQYF.

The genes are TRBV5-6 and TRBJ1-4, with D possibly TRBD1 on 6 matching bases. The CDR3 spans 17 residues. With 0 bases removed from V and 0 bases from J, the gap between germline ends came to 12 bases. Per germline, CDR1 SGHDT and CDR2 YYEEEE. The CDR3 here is CASSLGRTDATNEKLFF. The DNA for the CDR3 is TGTGCCAGCAGCTTGGGGAGGACAGATGCAACTAATGAAAAACTGTTTTTT. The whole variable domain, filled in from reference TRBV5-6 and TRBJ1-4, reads DAGVTQSPTHLIKTRGQQVTLRCSPKSGHDTVSWYQQALGQGPQFIFQYYEEEERQRGNFPDRFSGHQFPNYSSELNVNALLLGDSALYLCASSLGRTDATNEKLFFGSGTQLSVL.

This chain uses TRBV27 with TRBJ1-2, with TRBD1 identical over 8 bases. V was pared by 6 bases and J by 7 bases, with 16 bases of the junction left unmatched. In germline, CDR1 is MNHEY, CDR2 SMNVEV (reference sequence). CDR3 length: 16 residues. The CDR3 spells CASRSITGGVRGGYTF. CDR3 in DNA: TGTGCCAGCAGATCGATCACAGGGGGGGTTCGAGGTGGCTACACCTTC.